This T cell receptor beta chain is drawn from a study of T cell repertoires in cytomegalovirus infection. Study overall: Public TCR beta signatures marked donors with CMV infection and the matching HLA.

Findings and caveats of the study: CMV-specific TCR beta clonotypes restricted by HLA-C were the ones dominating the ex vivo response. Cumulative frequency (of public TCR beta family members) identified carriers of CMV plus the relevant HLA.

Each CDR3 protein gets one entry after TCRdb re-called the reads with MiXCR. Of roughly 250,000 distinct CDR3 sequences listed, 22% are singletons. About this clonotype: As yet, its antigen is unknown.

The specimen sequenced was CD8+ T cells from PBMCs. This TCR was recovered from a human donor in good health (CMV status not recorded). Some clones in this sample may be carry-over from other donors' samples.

CDR3 in amino acids: CASSPGTGERDTEAFF. CDR3 DNA: TGTGCCAGCAGTCCAGGGACAGGGGAGAGGGACACTGAAGCTTTCTTT. This sequence joins TRBV28 and TRBJ1-1; TRBD1 matches 10 bases. The CDR3 length is 16 residues. V shed 5 bases, J shed 3 bases, and the junction held 9 bases outside the gene matches. Per the germline V gene, CDR1 is MDHEN and CDR2 is SYDVKM. The entire variable domain, with the rest obtained from reference TRBV28 and TRBJ1-1, is as follows: DVKVTQSSRYLVKRTGEKVFLECVQDMDHENMFWYRQDPGLGLRLIYFSYDVKMKEKGDIPEGYSVSREKKERFSLILESASTNQTSMYLCASSPGTGERDTEAFFGQGTRLTVV.